This T cell receptor beta chain was captured by sequencing in a study of cytomegalovirus exposure and HLA in healthy donors. As for this clone: Its matching antigen is unknown.

Study findings and constraints: Earlier findings revealed that most TCR beta V segments proved productive either about 90% or about 30% of the time. Clonal expansion was found to be greater in HLA-associated TCR beta chains than in equally common others in a later analysis.

PCR primers comprised 60 Vbeta and 13 Jbeta primers. Some clones are missing from TCRdb's copy, which holds only in-frame ones; the method was immunoSEQ multiplex PCR. The table shows 95,000 to 100,000 clones, with 75% to 90% occurring only once. Per germline, CDR1 MGHDK and CDR2 SYGVNS. CDR3 length equals 14 residues. V lost 0 bases, J lost 5 bases, and 2 bases stayed unmatched. The TCR was taken from a man aged 25-40 years in good health and CMV-seronegative. The chain has TRBV25-1 and TRBJ2-3; 7 positions agree with TRBD2. Sequenced: PBMCs. Here the CDR3 reads CASSEYGGRDTQYF. As DNA, the CDR3 is TGTGCCAGCAGTGAATATGGCGGGAGAGATACGCAGTATTTT.